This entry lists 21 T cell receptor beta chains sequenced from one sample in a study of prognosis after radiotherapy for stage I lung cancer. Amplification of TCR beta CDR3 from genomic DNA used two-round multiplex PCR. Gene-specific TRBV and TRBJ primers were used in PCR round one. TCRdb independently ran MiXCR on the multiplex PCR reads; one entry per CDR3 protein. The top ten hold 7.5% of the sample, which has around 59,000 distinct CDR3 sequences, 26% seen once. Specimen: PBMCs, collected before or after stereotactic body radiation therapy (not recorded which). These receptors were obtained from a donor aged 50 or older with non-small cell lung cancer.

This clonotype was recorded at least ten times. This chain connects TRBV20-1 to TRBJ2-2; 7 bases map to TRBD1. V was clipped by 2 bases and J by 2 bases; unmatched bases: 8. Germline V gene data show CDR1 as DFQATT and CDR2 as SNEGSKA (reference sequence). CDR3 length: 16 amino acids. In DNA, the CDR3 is TGCAGTGCTAGACCATTCAGGGGGTCAAACACCGGGGAGCTGTTTTTT. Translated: CSARPFRGSNTGELFF.

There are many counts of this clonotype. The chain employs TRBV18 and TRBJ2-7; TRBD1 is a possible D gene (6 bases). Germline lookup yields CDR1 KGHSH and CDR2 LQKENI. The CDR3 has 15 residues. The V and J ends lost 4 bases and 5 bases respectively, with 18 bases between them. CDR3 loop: CASSREQGSGNEQYF. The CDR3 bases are TGTGCCAGCTCACGAGAACAGGGATCTGGGAACGAGCAGTACTTC.

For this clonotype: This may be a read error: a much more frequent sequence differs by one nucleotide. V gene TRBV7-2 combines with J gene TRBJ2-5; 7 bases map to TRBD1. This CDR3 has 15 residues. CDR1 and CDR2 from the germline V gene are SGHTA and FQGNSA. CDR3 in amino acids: CASNLGGGSSETQYF. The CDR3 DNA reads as TGTGCCAGCAACTTAGGGGGCGGCAGTAGCGAGACCCAGTACTTC.

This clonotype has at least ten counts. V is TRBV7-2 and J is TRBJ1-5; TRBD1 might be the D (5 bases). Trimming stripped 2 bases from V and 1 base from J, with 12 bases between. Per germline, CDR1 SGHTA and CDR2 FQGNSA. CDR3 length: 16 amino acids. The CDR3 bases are TGTGCCAGCAGCTTATGGGGTGGGGCCAGCAATCAGCCCCAGCATTTT. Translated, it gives CASSLWGGASNQPQHF. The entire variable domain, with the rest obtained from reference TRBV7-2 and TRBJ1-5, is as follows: GAGVSQSPSNKVTEKGKDVELRCDPISGHTALYWYRQSLGQGLEFLIYFQGNSAPDKSGLPSDRFSAERTGGSVSTLTIQRTQQEDSAVYLCASSLWGGASNQPQHFGDGTRLSIL.

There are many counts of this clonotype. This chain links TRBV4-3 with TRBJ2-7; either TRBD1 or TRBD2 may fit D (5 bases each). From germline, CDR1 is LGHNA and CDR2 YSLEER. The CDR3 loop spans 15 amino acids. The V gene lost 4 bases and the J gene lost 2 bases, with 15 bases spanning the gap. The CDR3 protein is CASSRSRDGPYEQYF. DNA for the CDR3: TGCGCCAGCAGCCGGAGCCGGGACGGTCCCTACGAGCAGTACTTC.

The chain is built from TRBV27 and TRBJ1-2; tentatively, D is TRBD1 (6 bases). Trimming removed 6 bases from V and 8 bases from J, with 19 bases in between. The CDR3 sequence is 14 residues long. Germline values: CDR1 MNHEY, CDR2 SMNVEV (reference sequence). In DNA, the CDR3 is TGTGCCAGCAGGAGGACAGACGGGGATCAGGGCTACACCTTC. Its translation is CASRRTDGDQGYTF.

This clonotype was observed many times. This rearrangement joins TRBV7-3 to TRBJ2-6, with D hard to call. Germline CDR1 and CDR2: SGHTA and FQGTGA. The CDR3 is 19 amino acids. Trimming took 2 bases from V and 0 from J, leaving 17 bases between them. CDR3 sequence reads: CASSLLSTSLDSGANVLTF. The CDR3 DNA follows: TGTGCCAGCAGCTTACTCAGCACCTCCTTGGACTCTGGGGCCAACGTCCTGACTTTC.

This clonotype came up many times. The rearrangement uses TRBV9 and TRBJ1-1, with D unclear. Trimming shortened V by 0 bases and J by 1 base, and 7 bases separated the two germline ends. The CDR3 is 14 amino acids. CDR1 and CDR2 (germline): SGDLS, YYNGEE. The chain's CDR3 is CASSVVAQNTEAFF. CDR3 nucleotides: TGTGCCAGCAGCGTAGTGGCACAGAACACTGAAGCTTTCTTT.

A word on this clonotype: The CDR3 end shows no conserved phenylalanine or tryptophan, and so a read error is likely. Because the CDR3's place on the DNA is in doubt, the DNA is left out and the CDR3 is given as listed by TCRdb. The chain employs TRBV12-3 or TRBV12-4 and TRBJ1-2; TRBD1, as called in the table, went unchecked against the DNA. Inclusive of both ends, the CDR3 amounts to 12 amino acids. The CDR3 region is CASSLLGQGATL.

CDR3 region: CATSDGSNLDYGYTF. The CDR3 region has the DNA TGTGCCACCAGTGACGGGTCAAACCTTGACTATGGCTACACCTTC. The chain couples TRBV24-1 to TRBJ1-2; D is ambiguous. Germline V gene data show CDR1 as KGHDR and CDR2 as SFDVKD. The CDR3 is 15 amino acids. Trimming cost V 4 bases and J 3 bases, with 14 bases left between them.

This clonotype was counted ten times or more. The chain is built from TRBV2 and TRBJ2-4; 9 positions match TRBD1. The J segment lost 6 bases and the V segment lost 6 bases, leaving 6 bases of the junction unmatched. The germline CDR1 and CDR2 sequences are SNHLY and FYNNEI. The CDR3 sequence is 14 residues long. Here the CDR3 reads CASRGQGGTNIQYF. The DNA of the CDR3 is TGTGCCAGCAGGGGACAGGGTGGCACAAACATTCAGTACTTC.

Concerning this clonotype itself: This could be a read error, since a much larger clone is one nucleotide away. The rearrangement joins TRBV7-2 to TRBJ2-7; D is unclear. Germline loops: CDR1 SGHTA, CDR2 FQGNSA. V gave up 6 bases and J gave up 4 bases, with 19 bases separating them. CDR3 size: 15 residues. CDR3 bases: TGTGCCAGCAGACCTTCTCCAGTTCTGGCTTACGAGCAGTACTTC. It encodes CASRPSPVLAYEQYF. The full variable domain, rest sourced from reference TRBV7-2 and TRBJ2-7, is GAGVSQSPSNKVTEKGKDVELRCDPISGHTALYWYRQSLGQGLEFLIYFQGNSAPDKSGLPSDRFSAERTGGSVSTLTIQRTQQEDSAVYLCASRPSPVLAYEQYFGPGTRLTVT.

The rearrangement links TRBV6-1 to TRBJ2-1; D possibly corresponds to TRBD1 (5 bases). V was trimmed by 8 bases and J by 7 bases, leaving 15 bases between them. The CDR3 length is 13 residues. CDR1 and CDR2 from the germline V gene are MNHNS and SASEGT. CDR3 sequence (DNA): TGTGCCAGCGAAAGGGGCTGGCTAAATGAGCAGTTCTTC. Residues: CASERGWLNEQFF.

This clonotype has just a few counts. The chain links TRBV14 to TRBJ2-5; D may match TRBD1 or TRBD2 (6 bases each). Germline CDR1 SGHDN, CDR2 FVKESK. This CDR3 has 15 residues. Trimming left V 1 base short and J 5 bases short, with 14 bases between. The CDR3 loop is CASSQVRGLSETQYF. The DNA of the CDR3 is TGTGCCAGCAGCCAAGTCCGGGGGCTATCGGAGACCCAGTACTTC.

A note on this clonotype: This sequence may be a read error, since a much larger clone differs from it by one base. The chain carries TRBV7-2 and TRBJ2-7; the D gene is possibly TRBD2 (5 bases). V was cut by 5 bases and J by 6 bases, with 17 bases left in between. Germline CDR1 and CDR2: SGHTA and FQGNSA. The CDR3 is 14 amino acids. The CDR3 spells CASSQGPAAGEQYF. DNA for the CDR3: TGTGCCAGCAGCCAAGGACCAGCGGCGGGCGAGCAGTACTTC.

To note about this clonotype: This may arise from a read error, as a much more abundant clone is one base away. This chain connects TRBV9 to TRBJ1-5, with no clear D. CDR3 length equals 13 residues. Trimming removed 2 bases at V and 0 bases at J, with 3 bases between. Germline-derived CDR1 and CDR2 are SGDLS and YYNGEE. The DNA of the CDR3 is TGTGCCAGCAGCGTGGTTAGCAATCAGCCCCAGCATTTT. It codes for CASSVVSNQPQHF.

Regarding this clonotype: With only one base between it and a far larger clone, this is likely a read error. In DNA form, the CDR3 reads TGTGCCAGCAGGGCTTTGGGACAGAGCCACGAGCAGCACTTC. Its protein product is CASRALGQSHEQHF. This rearrangement joins TRBV28 to TRBJ2-7; 7 bases fit TRBD1. This CDR3 spans 14 amino acids. Looked up from germline, CDR1 is MDHEN and CDR2 is SYDVKM.

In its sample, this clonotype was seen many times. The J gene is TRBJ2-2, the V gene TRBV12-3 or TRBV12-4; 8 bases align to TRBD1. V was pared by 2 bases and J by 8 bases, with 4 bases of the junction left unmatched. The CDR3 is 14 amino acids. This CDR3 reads CASSLQGALGELFF. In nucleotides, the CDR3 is TGTGCCAGCAGTTTACAGGGGGCTTTGGGGGAGCTGTTTTTT.

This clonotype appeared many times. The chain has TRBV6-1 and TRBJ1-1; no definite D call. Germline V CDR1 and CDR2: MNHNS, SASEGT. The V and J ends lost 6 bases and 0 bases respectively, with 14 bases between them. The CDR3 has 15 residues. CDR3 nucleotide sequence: TGTGCCAGCAGCCCACAAGTCTGGATGAACACTGAAGCTTTCTTT. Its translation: CASSPQVWMNTEAFF.

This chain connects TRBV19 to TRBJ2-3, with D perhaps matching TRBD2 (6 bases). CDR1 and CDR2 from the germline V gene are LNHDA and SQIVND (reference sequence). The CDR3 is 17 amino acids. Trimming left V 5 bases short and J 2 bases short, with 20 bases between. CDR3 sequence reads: CASSFIREYTLTDTQYF. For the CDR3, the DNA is TGTGCCAGTAGTTTTATCCGGGAGTACACCCTCACAGATACGCAGTATTTT.

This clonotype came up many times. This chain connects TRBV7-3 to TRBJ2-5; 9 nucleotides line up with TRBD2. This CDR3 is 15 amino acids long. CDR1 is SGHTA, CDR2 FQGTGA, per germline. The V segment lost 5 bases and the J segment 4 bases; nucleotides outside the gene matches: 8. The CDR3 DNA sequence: TGTGCCAGCAGCCCGGGGGCTAGCGGGGCAGAGACCCAGTACTTC. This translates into CASSPGASGAETQYF.